This is a list of T cell receptor beta chains from one sample in a study of blood T cell repertoires in COVID-19. Profiling relied on immunoSEQ multiplex PCR, and the TCRdb table lists in-frame clones only, not all of them. The table has approximately 130,000 clones, 86% seen once. The sequencing sample was made of peripheral blood. All receptors derive from a woman between 50 and 59 years old who had recovered from COVID-19. Each CDR3 is given with its conserved first and last residue. The D gene is left open where the match is weak. Not all rows give a size; the values are once, few, many and, for expanded clones, a class.

j_call,v_call,clone_size,d_call,cdr3_nt,cdr3_aa
TRBJ1-3,TRBV4-1,-,-,TGCGCCAGCAGCCAACTACAAGTGCGCAGGGGCTCTGGAAACACCATATATTTT,CASSQLQVRRGSGNTIYF
TRBJ1-2,TRBV7-2,once,-,TGTGCCAGCAGCCTATTGCGGGACTATGGCTACACCTTC,CASSLLRDYGYTF
TRBJ2-3,TRBV11-2,-,TRBD2,TGTGCCAGCAGCGCAACTAGCGGGAGGGCAGATACGCAGTATTTT,CASSATSGRADTQYF
TRBJ1-2,TRBV10-2,-,TRBD1,TGCGCCAGCAGCGGACAGGGATCGATTGGCTACACCTTC,CASSGQGSIGYTF
TRBJ1-4,TRBV7-9,-,TRBD1,TGTGCCAGCAGCTATCAGACAGGGAGGGAAAAACTGTTTTTT,CASSYQTGREKLFF
TRBJ1-2,TRBV2,-,TRBD1,TGTGCCAGCAGTGGCCGACAGGGGGTACGGCATGGCTACACCTTC,CASSGRQGVRHGYTF
TRBJ1-2,TRBV27,-,TRBD1,TGTGCCAGCAGTTCAGGGGGCAACTATGGCTACACCTTC,CASSSGGNYGYTF
TRBJ1-2,TRBV30,once,TRBD1,TGTGCCTGGAGTCCGGGGACAGTCCGAACTGTTTTCTATGGCTACACCTTC,CAWSPGTVRTVFYGYTF
TRBJ2-7,TRBV6-1,-,TRBD2,TGTGCCAGCAGTGAACTAGCGGGAGGGTCCTACGAGCAGTACTTC,CASSELAGGSYEQYF
TRBJ1-2,TRBV27,few,-,TGTGCCAGCATGTCGCGGAGCTCTAACTATGGCTACACCTTC,CASMSRSSNYGYTF
TRBJ1-3,TRBV5-1,-,-,TGCGCCAGCAGCTTGGCGGGGTATGGAAACACCATATATTTT,CASSLAGYGNTIYF
TRBJ2-7,TRBV19,-,TRBD2,TGTGCCAGTAGTATGACGGGACTAGCGGGCGCCGAGCAGTACTTC,CASSMTGLAGAEQYF
TRBJ1-1,TRBV19,-,TRBD1,TGTGCCAGTCGCGGACAGGGGAACACTGAAGCTTTCTTT,CASRGQGNTEAFF
TRBJ1-2,TRBV4-1,-,TRBD1,TGCGCCAGCAGCCAGCCTACAGGGGGACGGGGCTATGGCTACACCTTC,CASSQPTGGRGYGYTF
TRBJ1-1,TRBV9,-,-,TGTGCCAGCAGCGTAGACGCGGGGCTGGACACTGAAGCTTTCTTT,CASSVDAGLDTEAFF
TRBJ1-1,TRBV5-1,-,TRBD1,TGCGCCAGCAGCTTGAACCCGGGACAGGGCACCACTGAAGCTTTCTTT,CASSLNPGQGTTEAFF
TRBJ1-5,TRBV6-5,few,-,TGTGCCAGCCGAAGCAGGGAAGGCAATCAGCCCCAGCATTTT,CASRSREGNQPQHF
TRBJ1-1,TRBV3-1/TRBV3-2,-,-,TGTGCCAGCAGCCAAGAGGGCAGGGACACTGAAGCTTTCTTT,CASSQEGRDTEAFF
TRBJ2-7,TRBV6-6,-,-,TGTGCCAGCAGTTCACTACTTTGGGGGGACTACGAGCAGTACTTC,CASSSLLWGDYEQYF
TRBJ1-3,TRBV10-3,-,-,TGTGCCATCAGTGATGGCGACAGCTCTGGAAACACCATATATTTT,CAISDGDSSGNTIYF
TRBJ2-3,TRBV5-1,-,-,TGCGCCAGCAGCTTGAATACACCACGCACAGATACGCAGTATTTT,CASSLNTPRTDTQYF
TRBJ1-1,TRBV6-1,-,-,TGTGCCAGCAGTGAAGCGATTGGGGCATCCGCTTTCTTT,CASSEAIGASAFF
TRBJ2-1,TRBV7-3,-,-,TGTGCCAGCAGCCCAGGCAGGGGTGCCACGAATGAGCAGTTCTTC,CASSPGRGATNEQFF
TRBJ1-1,TRBV12-3/TRBV12-4,-,-,TGTGCCAGCAGTTTAGGGCCGGACATTGAAGCTTTCTTT,CASSLGPDIEAFF
TRBJ2-5,TRBV5-4,-,-,TGTGCCAGCAGCCCGAGGGCCTCCCAAGAGCAAGAGACCCAGTACTTC,CASSPRASQEQETQYF
TRBJ2-3,TRBV7-3,-,TRBD1,TGTGCCAGCAGTCCGACAGGGACCACAGATACGCAGTATTTT,CASSPTGTTDTQYF
TRBJ2-5,TRBV5-1,-,-,TGCGCCAGCAGCTTCGGGACAATCGAAGAGACCCAGTACTTC,CASSFGTIEETQYF
TRBJ1-2,TRBV7-8,-,TRBD1,TGTGCCAGCAGCTTAGGGGGACAGGGCGTCCGGTATGGCTACACCTTC,CASSLGGQGVRYGYTF
TRBJ1-1,TRBV29-1,many,TRBD1,TGCAGCGTGGAGGGACAGGCATATGGAGCTTTCTTT,CSVEGQAYGAFF
TRBJ2-1,TRBV3-1/TRBV3-2,once,TRBD2,TGTGCCAGCAGAGTGGGACTAGCCCCCCAGAATGAGCAGTTCTTC,CASRVGLAPQNEQFF
TRBJ2-7,TRBV19,-,TRBD1,TGTGCCAGTAGTGACCGGGACAGGGGACCCTACGAGCAGTACTTC,CASSDRDRGPYEQYF
TRBJ2-7,TRBV7-9,-,-,TGTGCCAGCAGCCCGCGACAGGGACTCTCCTACGAGCAGTACTTC,CASSPRQGLSYEQYF
TRBJ1-1,TRBV2,-,-,TGTGCCAGCAGATATTCGGGGAGAGACACTGAAGCTTTCTTT,CASRYSGRDTEAFF
TRBJ1-1,TRBV4-1,-,-,TGCGCCAGCAGACCCAATCTGGTAGCGAACACTGAAGCTTTCTTT,CASRPNLVANTEAFF
TRBJ1-1,TRBV25-1,-,TRBD1,TGTGCCAGCAGTGAAATCCCTTCACAGGGGCTGAACACTGAAGCTTTCTTT,CASSEIPSQGLNTEAFF
TRBJ2-7,TRBV11-2,-,-,TGTGCCAGCAGCTCAGATTACAACTACGAGCAGTACTTC,CASSSDYNYEQYF
TRBJ2-5,TRBV4-1,-,TRBD2,TGCGCCAGCAGCCGTAGCGGGAGAGGAGAGACCCAGTACTTC,CASSRSGRGETQYF
TRBJ2-3,TRBV30,-,-,TGTGCCTGGAGTGTCGGGCTAGCAACAGATACGCAGTATTTT,CAWSVGLATDTQYF
TRBJ1-1,TRBV19,-,TRBD1,TGTGCCAGTAGTACCTGGACAGGACCAAACACTGAAGCTTTCTTT,CASSTWTGPNTEAFF
TRBJ2-7,TRBV18,-,TRBD1,TGTGCCAGCTCGCTGAACAGGGGTACCTACGAGCAGTACTTC,CASSLNRGTYEQYF
TRBJ2-7,TRBV4-2,few,TRBD1,TGTGCCAGCAGCCGTGACAGGGTCAACGAGCAGTACTTC,CASSRDRVNEQYF
TRBJ1-1,TRBV19,-,-,TGTGCCAGTATACGGGGGGATGTCGTCACTGAAGCTTTCTTT,CASIRGDVVTEAFF